Presented here are 27 T cell receptor beta chains from one specimen sequenced in a study of PD-L1 blockade in urothelial cancer. Assay: immunoSEQ multiplex PCR; the TCRdb copy retains only in-frame clones and omits some. The sample has about 110,000 clones, around 90% seen once; the top ten hold less than 4.5%. Time point defined: peripheral blood 6 weeks after treatment start. The source material was PBMCs, sampled around atezolizumab (anti-PD-L1) treatment. The source is a man between 60 and 70 years old with urothelial cancer.

The chain's CDR3 is CAWSVPATSGMYTGELFF. Written as DNA, the CDR3 is TGTGCCTGGAGTGTCCCCGCGACTAGCGGGATGTACACCGGGGAGCTGTTTTTT. This chain connects TRBV30 to TRBJ2-2; 11 bases fit TRBD2. Trimming removed 0 bases from V and 3 bases from J; junction bases left unmatched: 9. Per germline, CDR1 GTSNPN and CDR2 SVGIG (reference sequence). The CDR3 loop spans 18 amino acids.

V and J are TRBV25-1 and TRBJ2-5; D may be TRBD1 (5 bases). The CDR3 is made up of 13 amino acids. The V end was cut by 9 bases, the J end by 4 bases, with 15 bases between. Per germline, CDR1 MGHDK and CDR2 SYGVNS. This CDR3 is CASRPVGAETQYF. CDR3 DNA: TGTGCCAGTAGACCAGTAGGGGCAGAGACCCAGTACTTC.

This clone occurred once. The chain carries TRBV5-6 and TRBJ2-5; 11 positions match TRBD2. The CDR3 is 15 residues long. Trimming cost V 9 bases and J 4 bases; bases outside gene matches: 11. CDR1 and CDR2 (germline): SGHDT, YYEEEE. The CDR3 sequence is CATSRLAGFGETQYF. CDR3 sequence (DNA): TGTGCCACCTCGAGACTAGCGGGGTTCGGAGAGACCCAGTACTTC.

The CDR3 DNA reads as TGTGCCAGCAGCTACAGCGGGAGTGGCGCAGATACGCAGTATTTT. As protein: CASSYSGSGADTQYF. V usage is TRBV6-5 and J usage is TRBJ2-3; the match to TRBD2 covers 8 bases. The CDR3 extends over 15 amino acids. V dropped 6 bases and J dropped 4; count of bases not matched to a gene: 9. Germline CDR1 and CDR2: MNHEY and SVGAGI.

This clone was recorded once. The genes are TRBV2 and TRBJ2-1; D perhaps matches TRBD2 (6 bases). The CDR3 is 16 residues long. Germline loops: CDR1 SNHLY, CDR2 FYNNEI. The V gene lost 3 bases and the J gene lost 4 bases, with 16 bases spanning the gap. CDR3 loop: CASSDTGTPRYNEQFF. The CDR3 DNA sequence: TGTGCCAGCAGTGACACCGGGACTCCGAGATACAATGAGCAGTTCTTC.

The V call is TRBV13, the J call TRBJ2-1; TRBD2 agrees at 16 bases. CDR3 size: 17 residues. CDR1 is PRHDT, CDR2 FYEKMQ, per germline (reference sequence). V lost 1 base to trimming and J lost 8 bases; unmatched junction nucleotides: 5. The DNA of the CDR3 is TGTGCCAGCAGCTTAGAGGGACTAGCGGGAGGGAGTGATGAGCAGTTCTTC. Its protein product is CASSLEGLAGGSDEQFF.

The rearrangement links TRBV29-1 to TRBJ2-7; 9 bases match TRBD2. V was pared by 4 bases and J by 3 bases, with 4 bases of the junction left unmatched. Germline V gene sequence: CDR1 SQVTM, CDR2 ANQGSEA. This CDR3 is 13 amino acids long. The CDR3 reads CSVGLAGIYEQYF. The DNA of the CDR3 is TGCAGCGTTGGCCTAGCGGGGATCTACGAGCAGTACTTC.

The chain couples TRBV9 to TRBJ1-2; 7 bases agree with TRBD1. The ends lost 0 bases at V and 6 bases at J; junction bases unmatched: 5. The germline gives CDR1 SGDLS, CDR2 YYNGEE. This CDR3 spans 14 amino acids. The CDR3 coding sequence is TGTGCCAGCAGCGTAGACTCCAGGGGGAATGGCTACACCTTC. Protein: CASSVDSRGNGYTF.

The chain couples TRBV7-2 to TRBJ2-3; TRBD2 agrees at 14 bases. With V trimmed by 4 bases and J by 5 bases, 8 bases remained unmatched. In germline, CDR1 is SGHTA, CDR2 FQGNSA. This CDR3 is 17 amino acids long. Here the CDR3 reads CASSSPGLAGVGDTQYF. Written as DNA, the CDR3 is TGTGCCAGCAGCTCCCCGGGACTAGCGGGGGTCGGAGATACGCAGTATTTT.

The rearrangement links TRBV18 to TRBJ1-3, with D maybe TRBD1 (5 bases). The CDR3 is made up of 16 amino acids. The germline V gene encodes CDR1 KGHSH and CDR2 LQKENI. The V end lost 6 bases, the J end lost 4 bases, and 19 bases lay between the germline ends. CDR3 coding DNA: TGTGCCAGCTCGGAACAGACCACAGGAGCAGGAAACACCATATATTTT. It specifies CASSEQTTGAGNTIYF.

The genes are TRBV2 and TRBJ2-7, with 9 bases that match TRBD2. With V trimmed by 7 bases and J by 4 bases, 8 bases remained unmatched. CDR1 is SNHLY, CDR2 FYNNEI, per germline. The CDR3 is 14 residues long. Here the CDR3 DNA reads TGTGCCAGCAAAATGGGCGGGGGGGCGTACGAGCAGTACTTC. It yields the protein CASKMGGGAYEQYF.

The gene calls are TRBV14 and TRBJ1-1; D might be TRBD1 (5 bases). This CDR3 comprises 13 residues. The V and J ends lost 5 bases and 0 bases respectively, with 7 bases between them. Germline V gene lookup returns CDR1 SGHDN and CDR2 FVKESK. CDR3 bases: TGTGCCAGCAGCTTGGACATGAACACTGAAGCTTTCTTT. Protein product: CASSLDMNTEAFF.

V usage is TRBV9 and J usage is TRBJ2-4; 9 nucleotides line up with TRBD2. The CDR3 totals 17 residues. V was pared by 4 bases and J by 4 bases, with 12 bases of the junction left unmatched. CDR1 is SGDLS and CDR2 is YYNGEE in the germline V gene. CDR3 loop: CASSPRAGGPGKNIQYF. The CDR3, as DNA: TGTGCCAGCAGCCCCAGGGCGGGGGGGCCTGGGAAAAACATTCAGTACTTC.

This chain uses TRBV12-5 with TRBJ2-1, with D possibly TRBD2 on 7 matching bases. From germline, CDR1 is LGHNT and CDR2 FRNRAP. V lost 7 bases and J 1 base, leaving 17 bases between the germline ends. The CDR3 is 16 residues long. The CDR3 protein is CASAPLGGLSYNEQFF. CDR3 bases: TGTGCTAGTGCCCCCCTCGGGGGGCTATCCTACAATGAGCAGTTCTTC.

The V and J genes are TRBV4-1 and TRBJ2-3; TRBD2 aligns across 7 bases. J was trimmed by 2 bases and V by 2 bases; bases with no gene match: 10. The germline V gene has CDR1 MGHRA and CDR2 YSYEKL. The CDR3 is made up of 17 amino acids. The chain's CDR3 is CASSQRGGSFPTDTQYF. For the CDR3, the DNA is TGCGCCAGCAGCCAAAGGGGAGGGAGCTTCCCCACAGATACGCAGTATTTT.

The rearrangement joins TRBV4-1 to TRBJ1-2, with 7 bases aligning to TRBD1. Looked up from germline, CDR1 is MGHRA and CDR2 is YSYEKL. CDR3 length equals 16 residues. V was clipped by 4 bases and J by 8 bases; unmatched bases: 16. The CDR3 region is CASSRTGGRGGDGYTF. The CDR3 DNA sequence: TGCGCCAGCAGCCGTACTGGGGGGCGAGGGGGCGACGGCTACACCTTC.

The chain is built from TRBV15 and TRBJ2-6; possible D gene TRBD1, 5 bases. This CDR3 has 17 residues. Germline values: CDR1 LNHNV, CDR2 YYDKDF (reference sequence). V gave up 5 bases and J gave up 0 bases, with 14 bases separating them. This chain's CDR3 is CATSRQDRHSGANVLTF. In DNA, the CDR3 is TGTGCCACCAGCCGCCAAGACAGACACTCTGGGGCCAACGTCCTGACTTTC.

Only one count was recorded for this clone. This chain connects TRBV30 to TRBJ1-1, with TRBD1 identical over 10 bases. The CDR3 runs 14 residues. The germline CDR1 and CDR2 sequences are GTSNPN and SVGIG (reference sequence). V lost 8 bases and J lost 6; bases outside the gene matches: 12. Here the CDR3 DNA reads TGTGCCAGCGGACCGGGACAGGGGATAGCTGAAGCTTTCTTT. It specifies CASGPGQGIAEAFF.

The chain couples TRBV11-2 to TRBJ2-1; 12 bases match TRBD2. After removal of 3 bases from V and 6 bases from J, the junction contained 3 bases not matched to a gene. This CDR3 spans 15 amino acids. From germline, CDR1 is SGHAT and CDR2 FQNNGV. The CDR3 here is CASSLTSGSINEQFF. The CDR3 nucleotides read TGTGCCAGCAGCTTGACTAGCGGGAGCATCAATGAGCAGTTCTTC. Variable domain in full (rest from reference TRBV11-2 and TRBJ2-1): EAGVAQSPRYKIIEKRQSVAFWCNPISGHATLYWYQQILGQGPKLLIQFQNNGVVDDSQLPKDRFSAERLKGVDSTLKIQPAKLEDSAVYLCASSLTSGSINEQFFGPGTRLTVL.

This rearrangement joins TRBV6-5 to TRBJ2-7; D might be TRBD2 (6 bases). Between the trimmed V and J ends, which lost 5 bases and 0 bases, there was a span of 14 bases. Per the germline V gene, CDR1 is MNHEY and CDR2 is SVGAGI. The CDR3 is made up of 15 amino acids. The CDR3 loop is CASSGGAPNSYEQYF. The CDR3 region has the DNA TGTGCCAGCAGTGGCGGGGCTCCAAACTCCTACGAGCAGTACTTC.

The CDR3 coding sequence is TGTGCCAGCAGCGTCGTAGCGGGGGGAGCAGATACGCAGTATTTT. Amino acid sequence: CASSVVAGGADTQYF. The chain is built from TRBV5-8 and TRBJ2-3; 10 positions match TRBD2. The trim removed 4 bases at V and 4 bases at J, leaving 6 bases unmatched. Germline values: CDR1 SGHTS, CDR2 YDEGEE. CDR3 length: 15 residues. Full variable domain (rest looked up from reference TRBV5-8 and TRBJ2-3): EAGVTQSPTHLIKTRGQQATLRCSPISGHTSVYWYQQALGLGLQFLLWYDEGEERNRGNFPPRFSGRQFPNYSSELNVNALELEDSALYLCASSVVAGGADTQYFGPGTRLTVL.

CDR3 region: CASRIKRTGGNEKLFF. CDR3 nucleotide sequence: TGTGCCAGCAGGATTAAGCGGACAGGGGGAAATGAAAAACTGTTTTTT. The chain carries TRBV5-6 and TRBJ1-4; 10 bases match TRBD1. The CDR3 length is 16 residues. J lost 5 bases, V lost 5 bases, and 9 bases had no gene match. Germline CDR1 and CDR2: SGHDT and YYEEEE.

This rearrangement joins TRBV19 to TRBJ2-2, with 7 bases lining up with TRBD2. The germline V gene has CDR1 LNHDA and CDR2 SQIVND (reference sequence). This CDR3 region has 14 residues. The junction had 6 bases not matched to a gene; V was cut back by 7 bases and J by 4 bases. CDR3 region: CASTAGVPTGELFF. As DNA, the CDR3 is TGTGCCAGTACCGCGGGAGTCCCCACCGGGGAGCTGTTTTTT. Combining the CDR3 with reference TRBV19 and TRBJ2-2 gives the whole variable domain DGGITQSPKYLFRKEGQNVTLSCEQNLNHDAMYWYRQDPGQGLRLIYYSQIVNDFQKGDIAEGYSVSREKKESFPLTVTSAQKNPTAFYLCASTAGVPTGELFFGEGSRLTVL.

The CDR3 DNA reads as TGTGCCAGCTCAAAGACAGGGATTACAGATACGCAGTATTTT. This gives the protein CASSKTGITDTQYF. The J gene is TRBJ2-3, the V gene TRBV18; 7 bases map to TRBD1. Germline CDR1 and CDR2: KGHSH and LQKENI. V trimming: 5 bases; J trimming: 3 bases; junction bases outside the gene matches: 5. The CDR3 length is 14 residues.

The chain couples TRBV4-3 to TRBJ1-1; D not resolved. The CDR3 runs to 15 residues. The V end was cut by 3 bases, the J end by 0 bases, with 11 bases between. Germline loops: CDR1 LGHNA, CDR2 YSLEER. The DNA for the CDR3 is TGCGCCAGCAGCCAGGAGGCGGGCGTGAACACTGAAGCTTTCTTT. It is translated as CASSQEAGVNTEAFF.

The chain couples TRBV14 to TRBJ1-4; D ambiguous. The V end lost 4 bases, the J end lost 6 bases, and 15 bases lay between the germline ends. Germline assignment: CDR1 SGHDN and CDR2 FVKESK. CDR3 size: 15 residues. CDR3 DNA sequence: TGTGCCAGCAGCCTAACTCACCTGGTCGATGAAAAACTGTTTTTT. It translates to CASSLTHLVDEKLFF. The variable domain in full, with the rest retrieved from reference TRBV14 and TRBJ1-4, is EAGVTQFPSHSVIEKGQTVTLRCDPISGHDNLYWYRRVMGKEIKFLLHFVKESKQDESGMPNNRFLAERTGGTYSTLKVQPAELEDSGVYFCASSLTHLVDEKLFFGSGTQLSVL.

The chain joins TRBV10-3 to TRBJ2-5, with D possibly matching TRBD1 (7 bases). Germline CDR1 reads ENHRY; CDR2 reads SYGVKD. CDR3 length: 16 amino acids. V was cut by 2 bases and J by 2 bases, with 15 bases left in between. The CDR3 sequence is CAISEVGGRGQETQYF. The CDR3 nucleotides are TGTGCCATCAGTGAGGTGGGGGGCAGGGGGCAAGAGACCCAGTACTTC.